This T cell receptor beta chain emerged from a study of blood T cell repertoires in COVID-19. Assay: immunoSEQ multiplex PCR; the TCRdb copy retains only in-frame clones and omits some. The sample includes about 370,000 clones, just under 90% seen only once; the top ten take 1.5% to 2%. Cohort 3 donors counted as recovered after two negative PCRs, clearance, or resolved symptoms. Germline loops: CDR1 SGHAT, CDR2 FQNNGV. CDR3 length equals 16 residues. V lost 6 bases to trimming and J lost 0 bases; unmatched junction nucleotides: 9. The receptor was derived from a woman between 25 and 40 years old who had recovered from COVID-19. The chain joins TRBV11-2 to TRBJ2-7; 9 positions agree with TRBD2. The sample was PBMCs or T cells enriched from blood (not recorded which). CDR3 region: CASSPAVAGASYEQYF. Written as DNA, the CDR3 is TGTGCCAGCAGTCCGGCGGTAGCGGGAGCCTCCTACGAGCAGTACTTC.